This entry concerns a single T cell receptor beta chain. As yet, its antigen is unknown. This entry is derived from a study of synovial regulatory T cells in juvenile arthritis. Study-wide results and caveats: Across patients, iaTreg TCR repertoires were mostly private, partly shared with synovial Teff and blood CPL.

Using immunoSEQ multiplex PCR, the repertoire was profiled, and TCRdb retains in-frame clones only, with some absent. The sample data list 7,500 to 10,000 clones. Germline lookup yields CDR1 ENHRY and CDR2 SYGVKD. CDR3 size: 15 residues. No DNA sequence is on record. This TCR derives from a donor younger than 30 with juvenile idiopathic arthritis. The sequencing input was Treg cells from blood. This sample's subset: remaining (HLA-DR-negative) circulating blood Treg cells. V and J are TRBV10-3 and TRBJ2-1. CDR3 in amino acids: CAISERAVGLHEQFF.